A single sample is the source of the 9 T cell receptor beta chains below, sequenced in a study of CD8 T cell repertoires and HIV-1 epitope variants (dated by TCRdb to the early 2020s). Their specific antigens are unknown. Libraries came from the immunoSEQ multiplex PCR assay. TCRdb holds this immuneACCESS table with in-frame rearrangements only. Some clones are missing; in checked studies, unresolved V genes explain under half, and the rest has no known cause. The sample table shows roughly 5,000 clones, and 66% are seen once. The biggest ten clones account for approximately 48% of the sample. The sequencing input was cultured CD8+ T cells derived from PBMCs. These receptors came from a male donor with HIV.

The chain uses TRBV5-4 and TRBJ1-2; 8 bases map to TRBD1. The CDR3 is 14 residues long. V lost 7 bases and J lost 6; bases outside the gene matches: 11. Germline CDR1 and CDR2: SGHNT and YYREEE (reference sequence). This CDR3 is CASERTGQGHGYTF. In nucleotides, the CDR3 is TGTGCCAGCGAGAGGACAGGGCAAGGGCATGGCTACACCTTC.

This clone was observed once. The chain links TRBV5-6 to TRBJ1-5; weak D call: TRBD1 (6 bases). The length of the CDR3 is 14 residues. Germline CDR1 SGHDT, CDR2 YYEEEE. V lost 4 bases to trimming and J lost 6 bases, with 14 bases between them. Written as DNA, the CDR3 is TGTGCCAGCAGCCACGGGGGCCTCGGTCAGCCCCAGCATTTT. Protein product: CASSHGGLGQPQHF.

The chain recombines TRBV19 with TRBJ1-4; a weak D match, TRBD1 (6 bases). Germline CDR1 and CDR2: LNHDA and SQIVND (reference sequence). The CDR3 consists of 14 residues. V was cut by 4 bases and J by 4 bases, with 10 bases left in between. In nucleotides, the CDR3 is TGTGCCAGTAGTAGGGGGCACGATAATGAAAAACTGTTTTTT. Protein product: CASSRGHDNEKLFF. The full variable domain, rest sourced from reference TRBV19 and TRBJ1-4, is DGGITQSPKYLFRKEGQNVTLSCEQNLNHDAMYWYRQDPGQGLRLIYYSQIVNDFQKGDIAEGYSVSREKKESFPLTVTSAQKNPTAFYLCASSRGHDNEKLFFGSGTQLSVL.

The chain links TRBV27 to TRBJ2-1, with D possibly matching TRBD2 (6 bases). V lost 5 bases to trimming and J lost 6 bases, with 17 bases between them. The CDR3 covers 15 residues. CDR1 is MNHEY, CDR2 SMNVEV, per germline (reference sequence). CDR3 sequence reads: CASSDASAGSNEQFF. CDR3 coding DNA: TGTGCCAGCAGTGATGCTAGCGCTGGATCCAATGAGCAGTTCTTC.

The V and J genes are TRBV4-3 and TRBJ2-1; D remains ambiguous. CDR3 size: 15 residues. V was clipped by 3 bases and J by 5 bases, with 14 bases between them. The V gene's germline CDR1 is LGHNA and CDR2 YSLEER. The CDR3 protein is CASSQDQAFDNEQFF. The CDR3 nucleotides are TGCGCCAGCAGCCAGGACCAGGCCTTCGACAATGAGCAGTTCTTC.

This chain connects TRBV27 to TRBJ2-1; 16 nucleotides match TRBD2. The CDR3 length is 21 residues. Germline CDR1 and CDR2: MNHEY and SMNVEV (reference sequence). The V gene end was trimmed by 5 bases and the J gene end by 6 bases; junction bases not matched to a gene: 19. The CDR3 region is CASSPGGLAGGQVWGTNEQFF. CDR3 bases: TGTGCCAGCAGTCCAGGGGGACTAGCGGGGGGGCAGGTATGGGGTACCAATGAGCAGTTCTTC.

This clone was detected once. The CDR3 nucleotides read TGTGCCAGCAGTTCTACTGCCGGGACAGGGGGCCCTAACTATGGCTACACCTTC. Its protein product is CASSSTAGTGGPNYGYTF. The gene calls are TRBV28 and TRBJ1-2, with 12 bases lining up with TRBD1. Germline trimming cut 4 bases from V and 0 bases from J; bases unmatched to any gene: 9. CDR1 and CDR2 from the germline V gene are MDHEN and SYDVKM. The CDR3 totals 18 residues.

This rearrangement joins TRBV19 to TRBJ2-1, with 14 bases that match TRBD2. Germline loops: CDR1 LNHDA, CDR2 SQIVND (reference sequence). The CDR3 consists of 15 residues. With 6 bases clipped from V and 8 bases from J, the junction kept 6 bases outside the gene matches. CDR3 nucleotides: TGTGCCAGTAGCCCGGGACTAGCGGGAGTAGATGAGCAGTTCTTC. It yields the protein CASSPGLAGVDEQFF. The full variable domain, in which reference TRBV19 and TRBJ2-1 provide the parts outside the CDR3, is DGGITQSPKYLFRKEGQNVTLSCEQNLNHDAMYWYRQDPGQGLRLIYYSQIVNDFQKGDIAEGYSVSREKKESFPLTVTSAQKNPTAFYLCASSPGLAGVDEQFFGPGTRLTVL.

CDR3 sequence: CATSPDRVEVGELFF. The CDR3 nucleotides read TGTGCCACCAGCCCCGACAGGGTCGAGGTCGGGGAGCTGTTTTTT. This sequence joins TRBV15 and TRBJ2-2; 7 bases line up with TRBD1. This CDR3 has 15 amino acids. Germline values: CDR1 LNHNV, CDR2 YYDKDF (reference sequence). V was pared by 5 bases and J by 7 bases, with 10 bases of the junction left unmatched.